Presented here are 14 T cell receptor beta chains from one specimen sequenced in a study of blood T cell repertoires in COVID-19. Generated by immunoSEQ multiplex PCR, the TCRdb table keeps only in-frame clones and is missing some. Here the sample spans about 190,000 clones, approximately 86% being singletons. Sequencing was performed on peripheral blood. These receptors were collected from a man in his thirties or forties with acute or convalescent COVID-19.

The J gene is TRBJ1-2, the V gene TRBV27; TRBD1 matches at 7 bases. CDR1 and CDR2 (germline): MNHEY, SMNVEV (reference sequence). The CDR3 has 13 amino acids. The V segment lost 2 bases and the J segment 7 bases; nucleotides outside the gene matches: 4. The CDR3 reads CASSLDRVRGYTF. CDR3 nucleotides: TGTGCCAGCAGTTTAGACAGGGTCCGTGGCTACACCTTC.

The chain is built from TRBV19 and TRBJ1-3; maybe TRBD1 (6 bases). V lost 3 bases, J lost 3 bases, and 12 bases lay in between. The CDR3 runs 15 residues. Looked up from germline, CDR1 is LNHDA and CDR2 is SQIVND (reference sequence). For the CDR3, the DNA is TGTGCCAGTAGTATTCAGGGGCACTTTGGAAACACCATATATTTT. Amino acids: CASSIQGHFGNTIYF.

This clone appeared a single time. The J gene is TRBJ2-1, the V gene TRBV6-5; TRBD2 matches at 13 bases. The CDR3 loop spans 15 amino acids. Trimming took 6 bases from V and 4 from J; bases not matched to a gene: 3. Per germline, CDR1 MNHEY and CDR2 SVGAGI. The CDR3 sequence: CASRQGLAGYNEQFF. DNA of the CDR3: TGTGCCAGCAGGCAGGGACTAGCGGGGTACAATGAGCAGTTCTTC.

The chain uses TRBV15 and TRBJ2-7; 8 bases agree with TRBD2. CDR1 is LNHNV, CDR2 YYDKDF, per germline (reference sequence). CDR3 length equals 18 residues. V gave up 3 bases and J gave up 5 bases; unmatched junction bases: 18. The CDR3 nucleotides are TGTGCCACCAGCAGGCTTTACCCCTTAGCGGGGATTTTCCACGAGCAGTACTTC. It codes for CATSRLYPLAGIFHEQYF.

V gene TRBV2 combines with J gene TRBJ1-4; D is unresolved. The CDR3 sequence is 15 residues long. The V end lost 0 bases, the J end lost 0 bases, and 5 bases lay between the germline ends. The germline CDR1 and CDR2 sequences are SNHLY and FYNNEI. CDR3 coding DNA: TGTGCCAGCAGTGAAGCCCCTTCAACTAATGAAAAACTGTTTTTT. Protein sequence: CASSEAPSTNEKLFF.

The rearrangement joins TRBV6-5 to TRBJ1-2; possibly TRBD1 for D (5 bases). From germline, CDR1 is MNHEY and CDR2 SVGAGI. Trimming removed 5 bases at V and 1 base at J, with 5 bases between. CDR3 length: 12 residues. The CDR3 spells CASSQGNYGYTF. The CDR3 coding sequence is TGTGCCAGCAGTCAGGGTAACTATGGCTACACCTTC.

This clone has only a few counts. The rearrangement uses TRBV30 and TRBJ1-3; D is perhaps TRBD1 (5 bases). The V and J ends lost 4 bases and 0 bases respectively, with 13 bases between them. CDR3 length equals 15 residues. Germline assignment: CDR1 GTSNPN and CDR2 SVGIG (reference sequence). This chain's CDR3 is CAWTRGTLSGNTIYF. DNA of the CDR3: TGTGCCTGGACCCGGGGGACTCTCTCTGGAAACACCATATATTTT.

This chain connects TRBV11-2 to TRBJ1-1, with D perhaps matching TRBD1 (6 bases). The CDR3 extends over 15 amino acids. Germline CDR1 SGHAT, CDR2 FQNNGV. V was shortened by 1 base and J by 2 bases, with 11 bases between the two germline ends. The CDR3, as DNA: TGTGCCAGCAGCTTAGCAGGACAGCTTAACACTGAAGCTTTCTTT. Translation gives CASSLAGQLNTEAFF.

CDR3 loop: CARTTDLVYGYTF. CDR3 sequence (DNA): TGTGCCAGAACGACAGACCTCGTCTATGGCTACACCTTC. The chain has TRBV2 and TRBJ1-2; D perhaps matches TRBD1 (5 bases). Trimming removed 9 bases from V and 4 bases from J, with 15 bases in between. CDR3 length equals 13 residues. Per the germline V gene, CDR1 is SNHLY and CDR2 is FYNNEI.

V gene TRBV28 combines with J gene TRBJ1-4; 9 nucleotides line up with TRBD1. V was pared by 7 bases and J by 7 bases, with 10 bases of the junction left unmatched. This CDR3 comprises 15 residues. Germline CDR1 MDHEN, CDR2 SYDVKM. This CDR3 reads CASNRPGQGFEKLFF. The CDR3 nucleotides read TGTGCCAGCAACCGACCGGGACAGGGTTTTGAAAAACTGTTTTTT.

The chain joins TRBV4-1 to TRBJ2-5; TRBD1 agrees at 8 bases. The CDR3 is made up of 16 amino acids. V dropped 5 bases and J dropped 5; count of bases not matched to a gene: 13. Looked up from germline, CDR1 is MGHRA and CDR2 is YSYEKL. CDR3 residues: CASSTGTGIIMETQYF. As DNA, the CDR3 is TGCGCCAGCAGCACCGGGACAGGCATTATTATGGAGACCCAGTACTTC.

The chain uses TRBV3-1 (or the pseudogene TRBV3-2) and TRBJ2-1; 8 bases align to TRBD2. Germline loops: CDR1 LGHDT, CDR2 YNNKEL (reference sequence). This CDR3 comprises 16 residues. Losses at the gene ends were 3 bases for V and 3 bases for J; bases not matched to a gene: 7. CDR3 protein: CASSQDSGVIYNEQFF. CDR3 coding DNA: TGTGCCAGCAGCCAGGATAGCGGGGTGATCTACAATGAGCAGTTCTTC.

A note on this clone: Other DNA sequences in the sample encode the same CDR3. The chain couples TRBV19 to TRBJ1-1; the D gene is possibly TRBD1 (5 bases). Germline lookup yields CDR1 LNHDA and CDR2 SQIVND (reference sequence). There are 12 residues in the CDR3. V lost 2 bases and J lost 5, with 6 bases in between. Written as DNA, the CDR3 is TGTGCCAGTAGTATAAGGGGAACTGAAGCTTTCTTT. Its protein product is CASSIRGTEAFF.

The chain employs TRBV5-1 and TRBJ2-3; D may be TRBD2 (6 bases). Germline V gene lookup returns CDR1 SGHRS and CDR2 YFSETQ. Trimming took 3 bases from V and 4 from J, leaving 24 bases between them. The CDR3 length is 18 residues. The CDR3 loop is CASSSGLSRAPTSDTQYF. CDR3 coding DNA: TGCGCCAGCAGCTCGGGACTCTCAAGGGCGCCGACTTCAGATACGCAGTATTTT.